These T cell receptor beta chains were read from a single sample in a study of cytomegalovirus exposure and HLA in healthy donors. Libraries were prepared by immunoSEQ multiplex PCR; TCRdb keeps only in-frame clonotypes and omits some of them. The repertoire holds 120,000 or so clones, with approximately 17% as singletons. The sample was PBMCs. The receptors originated from a female donor in good health and CMV-seropositive. The CDR3 runs from the conserved cysteine through the conserved F or W. A D gene is named only where the DNA matches it firmly. Not all rows give a size; the values are once, few, many and, for expanded clones, a class.

v_call: TRBV28; d_call: NA; clone_size: NA; j_call: TRBJ2-7; cdr3_aa: CATHDGAYEQYF; cdr3_nt: TGTGCCACACATGACGGAGCCTACGAGCAGTACTTC
v_call: TRBV4-2; d_call: TRBD1; clone_size: few; j_call: TRBJ2-7; cdr3_aa: CASSARPGGSYEQYF; cdr3_nt: TGTGCCAGCAGCGCCCGACCAGGGGGATCCTACGAGCAGTACTTC
v_call: TRBV10-2; d_call: TRBD1; clone_size: NA; j_call: TRBJ2-3; cdr3_aa: CASSENRAPGGLRADTQYF; cdr3_nt: TGCGCCAGCAGTGAGAACCGAGCTCCAGGGGGCTTGAGAGCAGATACGCAGTATTTT
v_call: TRBV10-3; d_call: NA; clone_size: NA; j_call: TRBJ2-1; cdr3_aa: CAISQPAERDEQFF; cdr3_nt: TGTGCCATCAGTCAACCCGCTGAGCGGGATGAGCAGTTCTTC
v_call: TRBV2; d_call: NA; clone_size: NA; j_call: TRBJ2-3; cdr3_aa: CASSDRTGTDTQYF; cdr3_nt: TGTGCCAGCAGTGACCGGACAGGCACAGATACGCAGTATTTT
v_call: TRBV30; d_call: NA; clone_size: NA; j_call: TRBJ1-3; cdr3_aa: CAWRRSSGNTIYF; cdr3_nt: TGTGCCTGGAGGCGTAGCTCTGGAAACACCATATATTTT
v_call: TRBV4-2; d_call: NA; clone_size: NA; j_call: TRBJ1-1; cdr3_aa: CASSQAQGSSTEAFF; cdr3_nt: TGTGCCAGCAGCCAAGCACAGGGAAGTTCCACTGAAGCTTTCTTT
v_call: TRBV4-3; d_call: TRBD1; clone_size: few; j_call: TRBJ1-2; cdr3_aa: CASSQDLGQEKRGNYGYTF; cdr3_nt: TGCGCCAGCAGCCAAGATTTGGGACAGGAGAAAAGGGGTAACTATGGCTACACCTTC
v_call: TRBV6-5; d_call: NA; clone_size: few; j_call: TRBJ1-5; cdr3_aa: CASSYSSGRNQPQHF; cdr3_nt: TGTGCCAGCAGTTACTCCTCCGGGAGGAATCAGCCCCAGCATTTT
v_call: TRBV10-1; d_call: NA; clone_size: NA; j_call: TRBJ2-7; cdr3_aa: CASSDSLSGSPYEQYF; cdr3_nt: TGCGCCAGCAGTGACTCTCTATCGGGGTCCCCCTACGAGCAGTACTTC
v_call: TRBV30; d_call: NA; clone_size: NA; j_call: TRBJ1-5; cdr3_aa: CAWSSGENQPQHF; cdr3_nt: TGTGCCTGGAGTTCGGGGGAAAATCAGCCCCAGCATTTT
v_call: TRBV9; d_call: TRBD1; clone_size: few; j_call: TRBJ2-3; cdr3_aa: CASSKTGTGSTTQYF; cdr3_nt: TGTGCCAGCAGCAAAACCGGGACAGGGTCGACTACGCAGTATTTT
v_call: TRBV6-5; d_call: TRBD1; clone_size: NA; j_call: TRBJ1-1; cdr3_aa: CASSENRQGHEAFF; cdr3_nt: TGTGCCAGCAGTGAGAACAGACAGGGGCATGAAGCTTTCTTT
v_call: TRBV15; d_call: NA; clone_size: NA; j_call: TRBJ2-2; cdr3_aa: CATSGTAGSTGELFF; cdr3_nt: TGTGCCACCAGTGGGACCGCCGGGAGCACCGGGGAGCTGTTTTTT
v_call: TRBV30; d_call: TRBD2; clone_size: NA; j_call: TRBJ2-1; cdr3_aa: CAWIRTSGIIDEQFF; cdr3_nt: TGTGCCTGGATTAGGACTAGCGGGATAATCGATGAGCAGTTCTTC
v_call: TRBV5-1; d_call: NA; clone_size: few; j_call: TRBJ2-1; cdr3_aa: CASSPDWYNEQFF; cdr3_nt: TGCGCCAGCAGCCCGGACTGGTACAATGAGCAGTTCTTC
v_call: TRBV5-1; d_call: NA; clone_size: NA; j_call: TRBJ1-2; cdr3_aa: CASSLDGGVGYTF; cdr3_nt: TGCGCCAGCAGCTTGGACGGGGGTGTTGGCTACACCTTC